This TCR beta chain stems from a study of T cell responses to AZD1222 COVID-19 vaccine. Study-wide findings and caveats: Most donors were white British, females outnumbered males, and clonal diversity was possibly underestimated.

CDR3 length: 16 amino acids. Germline CDR1 reads SGDLS; CDR2 reads YYNGEE. V was trimmed by 0 bases and J by 5 bases, leaving 17 bases between them. As concerns this clone: What it binds is unknown.

This table comes from immunoSEQ multiplex PCR, and its TCRdb copy is limited to in-frame clones, with some not included. Of approximately 140,000 clones listed, under 95% are singletons. V gene TRBV9 combines with J gene TRBJ1-2; D gene uncertain. The receptor was isolated from an adult in good health. The input for sequencing was peripheral blood, taken on day 0 of AZD1222 vaccination. In DNA, the CDR3 is TGTGCCAGCAGCGTAGGCCCTGAGGGTTCACGGTATGGCTACACCTTC. It is translated as CASSVGPEGSRYGYTF.